Listed below are T cell receptor beta chains from one sample, sequenced in a study of blood T cell repertoires in COVID-19. Using immunoSEQ multiplex PCR, the repertoire was profiled, and TCRdb retains in-frame clones only, with some absent. The sample has 370,000 or so clones; approximately 89% are singletons. Sequencing was carried out using PBMCs or T cells enriched from blood (not recorded which). The receptors shown here come from a man aged 30-40 years who had recovered from COVID-19. Each CDR3 is given with its conserved first and last residue. The D gene is left open where the match is weak. Expanded clones get a size class; other rows say once, few or many, or leave the size out.

v_gene,j_gene,d_gene,abundance,CDR3nt,CDR3aa
TRBV5-1,TRBJ2-1,.,.,TGCGCCAGCAGCCCCCGGGACAATCGCAATGAGCAGTTCTTC,CASSPRDNRNEQFF
TRBV30,TRBJ2-2,.,.,TGTGCCTGGAGTGTACGGGGGGAGCTGTTTTTT,CAWSVRGELFF
TRBV5-4,TRBJ2-2,TRBD1,.,TGTGCCAGCAGCTTGGACCGGACAGGGACGATATACGGGGAGCTGTTTTTT,CASSLDRTGTIYGELFF
TRBV24-1,TRBJ1-1,.,.,TGTGCCACCAGTGATGCGGGAGGCACTGAAGCTTTCTTT,CATSDAGGTEAFF
TRBV27,TRBJ2-7,TRBD2,.,TGTGCCAGCAGTTTATCGGGCGGGGGGAGTTTCTACGAGCAGTACTTC,CASSLSGGGSFYEQYF
TRBV29-1,TRBJ2-3,.,once,TGCAGCGTTGAGGGGGGGGCAAGGACAGATACGCAGTATTTT,CSVEGGARTDTQYF
TRBV4-3,TRBJ2-5,TRBD2,few,TGCGCCAGCAGCCAAGAAGGCGGGGGGCGCGTGGAGACCCAGTACTTC,CASSQEGGGRVETQYF
TRBV6-5,TRBJ1-1,.,.,TGTGCCAGCAGTTCCCCGGGAAACCCCGTGAACACTGAAGCTTTCTTT,CASSSPGNPVNTEAFF
TRBV7-3,TRBJ2-2,TRBD1,few,TGTGCCAGCAGCACAGACAGGGCGAACACCGGGGAGCTGTTTTTT,CASSTDRANTGELFF
TRBV18,TRBJ1-1,.,.,TGTGCCAGCTCAGGGGCACAGGGAGGGCACACTGAAGCTTTCTTT,CASSGAQGGHTEAFF
TRBV20-1,TRBJ2-7,TRBD2,.,TGCAGTGCTAGTGAACTAGCGGGGGGAACGGGGTACGAGCAGTACTTC,CSASELAGGTGYEQYF
TRBV4-3,TRBJ2-1,TRBD2,.,TGCGCCAGCAGCCAAGGACGGGGGGGCCGCAATGAGCAGTTCTTC,CASSQGRGGRNEQFF
TRBV30,TRBJ1-4,.,.,TGTGCCTGGAAGTTCCAGGGAACTAATGAAAAACTGTTTTTT,CAWKFQGTNEKLFF
TRBV7-8,TRBJ2-7,.,.,TGTGCCAGCAGCTTAGGGCCAAACTACGAGCAGTACTTC,CASSLGPNYEQYF
TRBV7-9,TRBJ2-7,TRBD1,.,TGTGCCAGCAGCCGATGGGACAGGGGTTACGAGCAGTACTTC,CASSRWDRGYEQYF
TRBV4-2,TRBJ1-1,.,.,TGTGCCAGCAGCCAAGATTGGGGGGGGGCGATGAACACTGAAGCTTTCTTT,CASSQDWGGAMNTEAFF